Detailed here is one T cell receptor (beta chain). Trimming stripped 2 bases from V and 4 bases from J, with 14 bases between. This CDR3 comprises 16 residues. CDR1 MNHNY and CDR2 SVGAGI come from the germline V gene (reference sequence). Time point reported: before natalizumab initiation. T0 blood was collected before the first natalizumab infusion. This record comes from a study of multiple sclerosis patients with progressive multifocal leukoencephalopathy. The assay was run at survey level. Profiled with immunoSEQ multiplex PCR; TCRdb holds only in-frame clones, not every one. The sample includes 25,000 to 35,000 clones, approximately 89% of them seen just once.

The chain links TRBV6-6 to TRBJ1-4, with D possibly matching TRBD1 (5 bases). The TCR was taken from a human donor with multiple sclerosis. The sequenced material came from PBMCs. CDR3 sequence reads: CASSYRRRDSNEKLFF. In nucleotides, the CDR3 is TGTGCCAGCAGTTACAGAAGGCGAGACAGTAATGAAAAACTGTTTTTT.